The rows below give T cell receptor beta chains drawn from one sample of a study of shared T cell receptors in the human thymus. Some clones are missing from TCRdb's copy, which holds only in-frame ones; the method was immunoSEQ multiplex PCR. The table records approximately 760,000 clones, approximately 83% of them present only once. These same data were also listed under a study on human thymus T cells.

The source material was thymocytes. Source of these receptors: a girl under three years old with a congenital heart defect. CDR3s include the opening cysteine and the closing phenylalanine or tryptophan. Each record gives: D gene, clone size, V gene, J gene, CDR3 DNA, CDR3 protein. A D gene is named only where the DNA matches it firmly. Rows may omit the clone size; those that give it use once, few, many or a size class.

D gene: -; clone size: -; V gene: TRBV6-5; J gene: TRBJ2-3; CDR3 DNA: TGTGCCAGCAGCCCACTATTTCCTAGCACAGATACGCAGTATTTT; CDR3 protein: CASSPLFPSTDTQYF
D gene: -; clone size: -; V gene: TRBV27; J gene: TRBJ1-1; CDR3 DNA: TGTGCCAGCAGTCCAGGAAGGGGAGCTTTCTTT; CDR3 protein: CASSPGRGAFF
D gene: -; clone size: -; V gene: TRBV4-2; J gene: TRBJ2-1; CDR3 DNA: TGTGCCAGCAGCCAAGTACTCACAGCTCCCCCCAATGAGCAGTTCTTC; CDR3 protein: CASSQVLTAPPNEQFF
D gene: -; clone size: -; V gene: TRBV7-9; J gene: TRBJ2-2; CDR3 DNA: TGTGCCAGCAGCTTAGCATGTCAGGGGAGGGAGAACACCGGGGAGCTGTTTTTT; CDR3 protein: CASSLACQGRENTGELFF
D gene: TRBD2; clone size: -; V gene: TRBV9; J gene: TRBJ2-1; CDR3 DNA: TGTGCCAGCAGCGTCGCGGGGGGACTGGGTAACAATGAGCAGTTCTTC; CDR3 protein: CASSVAGGLGNNEQFF
D gene: TRBD1; clone size: -; V gene: TRBV27; J gene: TRBJ2-1; CDR3 DNA: TGTGCCAGCAGTTTACGCCGACAGGGGCGCGACAATGAGCAGTTCTTC; CDR3 protein: CASSLRRQGRDNEQFF
D gene: -; clone size: -; V gene: TRBV6-5; J gene: TRBJ1-5; CDR3 DNA: TGTGCCAGCAGTGTCACAGGCGAGAACAATCAGCCCCAGCATTTT; CDR3 protein: CASSVTGENNQPQHF
D gene: -; clone size: -; V gene: TRBV4-2; J gene: TRBJ2-6; CDR3 DNA: TGTGCCAGCAGCCACGCTCTAATCGACGGGGACTCTGGGGCCAACGTCCTGACTTTC; CDR3 protein: CASSHALIDGDSGANVLTF
D gene: -; clone size: once; V gene: TRBV6-5; J gene: TRBJ1-1; CDR3 DNA: TGTGCCAGCAGTTACGGGGAGGTAGTAGTCACTGAAGCTTTCTTT; CDR3 protein: CASSYGEVVVTEAFF
D gene: TRBD1; clone size: -; V gene: TRBV30; J gene: TRBJ1-6; CDR3 DNA: TGTGCCTGGAGTAAGGGACAGGGGACGAGCTCCTATAATTCACCCCTCCACTTT; CDR3 protein: CAWSKGQGTSSYNSPLHF
D gene: TRBD2; clone size: -; V gene: TRBV28; J gene: TRBJ2-7; CDR3 DNA: TGTGCCAGCAGTTGGGGACTAGCGGTCTACGAGCAGTACTTC; CDR3 protein: CASSWGLAVYEQYF
D gene: -; clone size: once; V gene: TRBV19; J gene: TRBJ1-1; CDR3 DNA: TGTGCCAGTAGTATAGTTCGGGCGTCGGGGAGAATGAACACTGAAGCTTTCTTT; CDR3 protein: CASSIVRASGRMNTEAFF